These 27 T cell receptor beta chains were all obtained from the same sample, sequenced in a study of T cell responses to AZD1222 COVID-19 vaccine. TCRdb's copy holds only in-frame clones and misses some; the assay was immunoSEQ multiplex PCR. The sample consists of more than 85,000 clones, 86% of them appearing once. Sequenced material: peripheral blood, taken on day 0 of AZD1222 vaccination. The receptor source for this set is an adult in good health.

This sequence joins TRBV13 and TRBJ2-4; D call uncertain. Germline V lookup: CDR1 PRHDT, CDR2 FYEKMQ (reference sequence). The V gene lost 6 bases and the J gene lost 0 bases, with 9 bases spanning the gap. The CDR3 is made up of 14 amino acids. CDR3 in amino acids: CASRRLLAKNIQYF. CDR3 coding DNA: TGTGCCAGCAGACGACTTCTAGCCAAAAACATTCAGTACTTC.

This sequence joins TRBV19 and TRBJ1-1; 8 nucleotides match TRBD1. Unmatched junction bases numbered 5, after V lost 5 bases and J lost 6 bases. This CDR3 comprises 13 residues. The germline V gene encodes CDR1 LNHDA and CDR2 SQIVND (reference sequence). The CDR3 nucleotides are TGTGCCAGTAGTGTTCGGGACAGGTCTGAAGCTTTCTTT. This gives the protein CASSVRDRSEAFF.

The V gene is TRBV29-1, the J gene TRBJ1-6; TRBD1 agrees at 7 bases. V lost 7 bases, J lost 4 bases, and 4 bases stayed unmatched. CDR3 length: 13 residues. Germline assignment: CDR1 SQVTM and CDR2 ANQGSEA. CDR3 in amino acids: CSADREYNSPLHF. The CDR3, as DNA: TGCAGCGCCGACAGGGAATATAATTCACCCCTCCACTTT.

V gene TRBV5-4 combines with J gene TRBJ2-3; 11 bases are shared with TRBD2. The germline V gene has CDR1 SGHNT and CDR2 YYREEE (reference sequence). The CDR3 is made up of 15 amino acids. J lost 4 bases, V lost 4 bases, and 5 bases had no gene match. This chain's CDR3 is CASSPGLAGADTQYF. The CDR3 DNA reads TGTGCCAGCAGCCCCGGACTAGCGGGCGCAGATACGCAGTATTTT.

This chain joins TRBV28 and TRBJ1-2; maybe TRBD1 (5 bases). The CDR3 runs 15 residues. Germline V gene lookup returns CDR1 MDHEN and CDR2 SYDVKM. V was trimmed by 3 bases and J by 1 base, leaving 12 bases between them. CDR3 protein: CASSFILGRNYGYTF. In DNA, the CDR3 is TGTGCCAGCAGTTTTATTCTGGGGCGTAACTATGGCTACACCTTC.

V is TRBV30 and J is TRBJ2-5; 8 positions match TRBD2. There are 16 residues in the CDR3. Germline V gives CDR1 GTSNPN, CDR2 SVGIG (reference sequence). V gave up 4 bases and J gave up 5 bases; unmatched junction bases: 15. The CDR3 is CAWKRTSGTRSETQYF. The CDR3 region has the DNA TGTGCCTGGAAAAGGACCTCCGGGACTAGGAGTGAGACCCAGTACTTC.

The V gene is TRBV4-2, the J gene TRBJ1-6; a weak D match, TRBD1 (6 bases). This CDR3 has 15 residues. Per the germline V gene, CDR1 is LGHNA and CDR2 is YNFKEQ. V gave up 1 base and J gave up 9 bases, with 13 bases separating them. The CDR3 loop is CASSQGRGSFSPLHF. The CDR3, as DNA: TGTGCCAGCAGCCAAGGCAGGGGTTCGTTTTCACCCCTCCACTTT.

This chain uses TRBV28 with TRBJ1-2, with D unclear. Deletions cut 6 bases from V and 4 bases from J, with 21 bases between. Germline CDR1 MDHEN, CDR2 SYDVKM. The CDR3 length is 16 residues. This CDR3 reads CASSGQPSGISYGYTF. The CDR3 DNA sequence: TGTGCCAGCAGCGGGCAGCCGAGCGGGATTAGCTATGGCTACACCTTC.

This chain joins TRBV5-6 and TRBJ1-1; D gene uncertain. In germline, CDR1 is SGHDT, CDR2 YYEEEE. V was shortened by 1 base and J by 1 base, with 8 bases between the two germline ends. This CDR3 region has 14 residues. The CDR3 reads CASSLSRKNTEAFF. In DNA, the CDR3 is TGTGCCAGCAGCTTGAGCAGGAAGAACACTGAAGCTTTCTTT.

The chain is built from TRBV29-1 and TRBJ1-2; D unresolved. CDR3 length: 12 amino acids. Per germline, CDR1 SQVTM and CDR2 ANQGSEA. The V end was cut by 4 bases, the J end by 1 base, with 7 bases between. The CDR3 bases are TGCAGCGTTGCGACCCTTAACTATGGCTACACCTTC. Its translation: CSVATLNYGYTF.

The CDR3 bases are TGTGCCAGCAGTGAAGCGGGGTGGGTAGCTGAGCAGTTCTTC. Translated: CASSEAGWVAEQFF. This chain uses TRBV6-1 with TRBJ2-1; D is uncertain. CDR1 and CDR2 (germline): MNHNS, SASEGT. The CDR3 runs 14 residues. The V end lost 0 bases, the J end lost 9 bases, and 12 bases lay between the germline ends.

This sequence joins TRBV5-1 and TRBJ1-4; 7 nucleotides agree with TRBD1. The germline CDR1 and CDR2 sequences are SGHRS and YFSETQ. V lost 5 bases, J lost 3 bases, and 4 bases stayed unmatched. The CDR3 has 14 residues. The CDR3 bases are TGCGCCAGCAGGTCGGGACAGCCTAATGAAAAACTGTTTTTT. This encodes CASRSGQPNEKLFF.

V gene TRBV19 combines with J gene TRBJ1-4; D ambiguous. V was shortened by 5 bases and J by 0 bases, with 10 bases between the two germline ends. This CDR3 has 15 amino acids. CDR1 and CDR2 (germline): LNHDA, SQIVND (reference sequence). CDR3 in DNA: TGTGCCAGTAGTCCGGGATCCGCAACTAATGAAAAACTGTTTTTT. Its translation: CASSPGSATNEKLFF.

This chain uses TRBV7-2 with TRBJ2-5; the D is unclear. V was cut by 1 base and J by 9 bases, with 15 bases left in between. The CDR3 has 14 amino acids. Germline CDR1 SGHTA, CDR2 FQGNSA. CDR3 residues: CASSLGARSSAQYF. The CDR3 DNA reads TGTGCCAGCAGCTTAGGAGCACGGAGCTCGGCCCAGTACTTC.

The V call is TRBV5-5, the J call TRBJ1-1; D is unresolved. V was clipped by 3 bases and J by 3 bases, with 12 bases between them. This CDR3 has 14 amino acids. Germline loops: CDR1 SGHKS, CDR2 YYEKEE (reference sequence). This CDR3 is CASSWRGWDTEAFF. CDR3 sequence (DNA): TGTGCCAGCAGCTGGAGAGGGTGGGACACTGAAGCTTTCTTT.

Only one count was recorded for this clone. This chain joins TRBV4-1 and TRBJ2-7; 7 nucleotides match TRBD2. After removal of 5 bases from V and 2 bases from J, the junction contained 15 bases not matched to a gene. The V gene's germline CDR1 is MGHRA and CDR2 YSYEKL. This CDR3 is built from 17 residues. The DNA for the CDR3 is TGCGCCAGCAGCGGAAATTTGCCGGGACTACAACCCTACGAGCAGTACTTC. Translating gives CASSGNLPGLQPYEQYF.

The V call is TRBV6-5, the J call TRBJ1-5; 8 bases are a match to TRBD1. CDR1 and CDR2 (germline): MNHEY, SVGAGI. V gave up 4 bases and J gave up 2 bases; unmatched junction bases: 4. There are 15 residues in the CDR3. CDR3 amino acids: CASSLQGQGNQPQHF. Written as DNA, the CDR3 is TGTGCCAGCAGTTTACAGGGACAGGGCAATCAGCCCCAGCATTTT.

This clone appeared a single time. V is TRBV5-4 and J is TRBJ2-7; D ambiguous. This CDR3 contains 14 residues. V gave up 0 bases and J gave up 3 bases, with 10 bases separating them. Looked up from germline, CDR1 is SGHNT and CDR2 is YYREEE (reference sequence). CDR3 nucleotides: TGTGCCAGCAGCTTGGCCGGCTCCAACTACGAGCAGTACTTC. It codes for CASSLAGSNYEQYF.

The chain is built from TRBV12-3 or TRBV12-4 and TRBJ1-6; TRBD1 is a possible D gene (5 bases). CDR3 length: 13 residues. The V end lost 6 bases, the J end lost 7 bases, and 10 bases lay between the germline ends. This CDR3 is CASSLGGNSPLHF. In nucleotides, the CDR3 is TGTGCCAGCAGCCTGGGGGGGAATTCACCCCTCCACTTT.

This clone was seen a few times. The chain's CDR3 is CASSVRTGTGRDTEAFF. The CDR3 nucleotides are TGTGCCAGCAGCGTACGTACCGGGACAGGGAGGGACACTGAAGCTTTCTTT. V is TRBV7-2 and J is TRBJ1-1; the match to TRBD1 covers 9 bases. With 5 bases clipped from V and 3 bases from J, the junction kept 13 bases outside the gene matches. Germline values: CDR1 SGHTA, CDR2 FQGNSA. The CDR3 sequence is 17 residues long.

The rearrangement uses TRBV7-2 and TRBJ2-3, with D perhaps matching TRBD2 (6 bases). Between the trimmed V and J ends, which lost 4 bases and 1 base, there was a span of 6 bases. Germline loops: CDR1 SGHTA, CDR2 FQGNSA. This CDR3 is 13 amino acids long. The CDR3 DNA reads TGTGCCAGCAGCTCGGGGGGCACAGATACGCAGTATTTT. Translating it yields CASSSGGTDTQYF.

The CDR3 is CASSFEGEQPQHF. CDR3 bases: TGTGCCAGCAGCTTTGAGGGGGAGCAGCCCCAGCATTTT. This chain joins TRBV7-9 and TRBJ1-5; a weak D match, TRBD1 (6 bases). The CDR3 totals 13 residues. Looked up from germline, CDR1 is SEHNR and CDR2 is FQNEAQ (reference sequence). Deletions cut 3 bases from V and 7 bases from J, with 10 bases between.

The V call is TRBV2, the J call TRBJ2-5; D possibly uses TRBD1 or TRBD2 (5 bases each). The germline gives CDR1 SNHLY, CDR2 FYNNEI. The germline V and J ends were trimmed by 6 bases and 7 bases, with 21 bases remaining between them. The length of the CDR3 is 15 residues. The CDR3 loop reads CASSFYSGTQRTQYF. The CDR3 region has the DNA TGTGCCAGCAGCTTCTACTCCGGGACCCAGCGGACCCAGTACTTC.

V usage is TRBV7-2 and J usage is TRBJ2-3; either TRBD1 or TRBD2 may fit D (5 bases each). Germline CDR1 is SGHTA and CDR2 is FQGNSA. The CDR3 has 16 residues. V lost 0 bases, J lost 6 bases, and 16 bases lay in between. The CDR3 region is CASSLAGEGPRDTQYF. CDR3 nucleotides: TGTGCCAGCAGCTTAGCAGGTGAGGGGCCTCGGGATACGCAGTATTTT.

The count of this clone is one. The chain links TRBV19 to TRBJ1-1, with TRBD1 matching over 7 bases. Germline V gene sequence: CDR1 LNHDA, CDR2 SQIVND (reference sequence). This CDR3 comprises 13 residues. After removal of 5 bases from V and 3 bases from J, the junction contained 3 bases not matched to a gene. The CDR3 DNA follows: TGTGCCAGTAGTTCCAGGGGGGACACTGAAGCTTTCTTT. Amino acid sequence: CASSSRGDTEAFF. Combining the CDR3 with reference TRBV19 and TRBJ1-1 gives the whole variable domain DGGITQSPKYLFRKEGQNVTLSCEQNLNHDAMYWYRQDPGQGLRLIYYSQIVNDFQKGDIAEGYSVSREKKESFPLTVTSAQKNPTAFYLCASSSRGDTEAFFGQGTRLTVV.

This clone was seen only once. CDR3 in amino acids: CASRVQGGNTIYF. DNA of the CDR3: TGTGCCAGCCGAGTCCAGGGAGGGAACACCATATATTTT. This chain links TRBV28 with TRBJ1-3; the D gene is possibly TRBD1 (5 bases). V lost 8 bases and J lost 7, with 15 bases in between. Germline V lookup: CDR1 MDHEN, CDR2 SYDVKM. The CDR3 consists of 13 residues.

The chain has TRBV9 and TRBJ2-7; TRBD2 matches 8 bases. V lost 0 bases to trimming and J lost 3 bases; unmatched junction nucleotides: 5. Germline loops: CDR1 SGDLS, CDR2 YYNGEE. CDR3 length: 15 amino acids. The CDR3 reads CASSVGSGSVYEQYF. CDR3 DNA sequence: TGTGCCAGCAGCGTAGGGAGCGGGAGCGTCTACGAGCAGTACTTC.